This entry is about one TCR beta chain. Its antigen remains unknown. These data are taken from a study of beta chain features in type 1 diabetes. Germline CDR1 reads SEHNR; CDR2 reads FQNEAQ (reference sequence). The CDR3 is 15 residues long. Trimming removed 4 bases at V and 1 base at J, with 12 bases between. In total, each donor contributed a single heparinised blood draw that averaged about 120 mL. Points from the study as a whole: A PCR bias possibly favoring shorter templates would apply equally to patients and controls.

Expressed TCRB transcripts got sequenced, as all isolated RNA was reverse transcribed. There were 3.5 million to 4.5 million reads on average in the naive, central memory and regulatory T cell samples. TCRdb keeps only in-frame clones here, not all; method: immunoSEQ multiplex PCR. Among 220,000 or so clones listed, 68% were seen once. This chain connects TRBV7-9 to TRBJ2-3; no reliable D call. The source material was naive CD4+ T cells from blood. The receptor comes from a man aged 25 to 40 in good health. CDR3 DNA sequence: TGTGCCAGCAGCTCCCATCCAAGGGGCACAGATACGCAGTATTTT. Translation: CASSSHPRGTDTQYF.